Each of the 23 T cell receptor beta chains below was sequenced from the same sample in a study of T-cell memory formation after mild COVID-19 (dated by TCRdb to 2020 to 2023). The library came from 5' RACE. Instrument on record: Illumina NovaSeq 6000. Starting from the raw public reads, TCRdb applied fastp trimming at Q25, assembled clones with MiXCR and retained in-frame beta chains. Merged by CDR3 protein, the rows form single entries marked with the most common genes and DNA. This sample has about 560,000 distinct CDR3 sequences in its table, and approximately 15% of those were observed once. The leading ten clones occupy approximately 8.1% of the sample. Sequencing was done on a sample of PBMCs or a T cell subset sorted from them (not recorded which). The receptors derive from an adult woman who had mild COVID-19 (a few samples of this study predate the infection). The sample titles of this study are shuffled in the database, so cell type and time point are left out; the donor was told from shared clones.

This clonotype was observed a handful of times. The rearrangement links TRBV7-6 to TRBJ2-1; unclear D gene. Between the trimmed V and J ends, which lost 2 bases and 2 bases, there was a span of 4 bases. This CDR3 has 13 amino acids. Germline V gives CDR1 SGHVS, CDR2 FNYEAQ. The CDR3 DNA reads TGTGCCAGCAGCTTAAAACCCTACAATGAGCAGTTCTTC. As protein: CASSLKPYNEQFF.

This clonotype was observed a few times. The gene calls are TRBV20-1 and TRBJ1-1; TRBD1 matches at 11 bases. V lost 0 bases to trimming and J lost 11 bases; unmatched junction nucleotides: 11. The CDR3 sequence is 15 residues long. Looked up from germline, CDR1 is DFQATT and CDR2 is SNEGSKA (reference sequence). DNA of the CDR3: TGCAGTGCTAGAGATCTCTCTGGGACAGGGGGTTTCGCTTTCTTT. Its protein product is CSARDLSGTGGFAFF.

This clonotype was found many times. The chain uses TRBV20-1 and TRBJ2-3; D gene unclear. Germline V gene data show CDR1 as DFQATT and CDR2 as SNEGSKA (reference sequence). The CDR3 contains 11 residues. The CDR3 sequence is CSVPQRDTQYF. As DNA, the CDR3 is TGCAGCGTACCCCAGCGAGATACGCAGTATTTT.

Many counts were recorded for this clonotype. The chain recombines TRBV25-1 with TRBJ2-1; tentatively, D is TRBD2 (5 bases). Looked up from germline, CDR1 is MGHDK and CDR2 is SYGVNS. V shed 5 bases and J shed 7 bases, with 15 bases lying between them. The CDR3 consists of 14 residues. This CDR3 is CASSQGYSGNEQFF. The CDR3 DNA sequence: TGTGCCAGCAGTCAAGGATACAGCGGTAATGAGCAGTTCTTC.

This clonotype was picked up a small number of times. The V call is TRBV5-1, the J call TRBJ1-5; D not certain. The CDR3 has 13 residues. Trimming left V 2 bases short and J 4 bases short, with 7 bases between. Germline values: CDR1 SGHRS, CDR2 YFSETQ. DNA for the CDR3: TGCGCCAGCAGCTTTGGGGAAAATCAGCCCCAGCATTTT. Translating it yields CASSFGENQPQHF.

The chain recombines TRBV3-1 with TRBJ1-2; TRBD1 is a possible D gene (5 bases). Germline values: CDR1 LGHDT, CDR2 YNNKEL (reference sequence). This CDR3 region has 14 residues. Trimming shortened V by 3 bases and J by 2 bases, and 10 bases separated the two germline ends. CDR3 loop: CASSQGPRNYGYTF. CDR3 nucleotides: TGTGCCAGCAGCCAGGGGCCGAGAAACTATGGCTACACCTTC.

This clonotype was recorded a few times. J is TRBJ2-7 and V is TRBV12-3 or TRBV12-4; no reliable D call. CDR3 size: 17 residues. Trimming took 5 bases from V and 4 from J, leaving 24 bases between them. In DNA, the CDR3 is TGTGCCAGCAGTCCTTCGACCTTTCTGGACCCGGCGTACGAGCAGTACTTC. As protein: CASSPSTFLDPAYEQYF.

The CDR3, as DNA: TGTGCCAGCCAAAAGACAGTGGGCGGTTCCCCCTACGAGCAGTACTTC. It encodes CASQKTVGGSPYEQYF. The chain has TRBV7-2 and TRBJ2-7; D may be TRBD1 (5 bases). The germline V and J ends were trimmed by 8 bases and 2 bases, with 22 bases remaining between them. Looked up from germline, CDR1 is SGHTA and CDR2 is FQGNSA. The CDR3 totals 16 residues.

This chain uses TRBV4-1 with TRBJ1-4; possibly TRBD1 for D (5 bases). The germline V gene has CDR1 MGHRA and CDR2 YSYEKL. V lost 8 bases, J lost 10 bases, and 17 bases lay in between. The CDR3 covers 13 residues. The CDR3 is CASRDPRQGKLFF. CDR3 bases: TGCGCCAGCCGGGACCCCCGGCAAGGAAAACTGTTTTTT.

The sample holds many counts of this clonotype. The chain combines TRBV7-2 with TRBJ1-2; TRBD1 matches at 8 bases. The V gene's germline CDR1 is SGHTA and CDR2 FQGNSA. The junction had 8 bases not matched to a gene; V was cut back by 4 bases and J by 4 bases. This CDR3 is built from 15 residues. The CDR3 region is CASSSGQGRGYGYTF. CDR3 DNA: TGTGCCAGCAGCTCCGGACAGGGCAGAGGCTATGGCTACACCTTC. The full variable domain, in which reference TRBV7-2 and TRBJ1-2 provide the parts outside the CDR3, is GAGVSQSPSNKVTEKGKDVELRCDPISGHTALYWYRQSLGQGLEFLIYFQGNSAPDKSGLPSDRFSAERTGGSVSTLTIQRTQQEDSAVYLCASSSGQGRGYGYTFGSGTRLTVV.

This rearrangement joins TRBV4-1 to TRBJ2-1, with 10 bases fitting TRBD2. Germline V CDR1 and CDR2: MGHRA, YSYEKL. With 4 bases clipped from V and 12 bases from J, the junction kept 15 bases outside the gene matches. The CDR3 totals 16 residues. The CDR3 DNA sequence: TGCGCCAGCAGCCCAGTCACTAGCGGGGCCATCGGTGGGCAGTTCTTC. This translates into CASSPVTSGAIGGQFF.

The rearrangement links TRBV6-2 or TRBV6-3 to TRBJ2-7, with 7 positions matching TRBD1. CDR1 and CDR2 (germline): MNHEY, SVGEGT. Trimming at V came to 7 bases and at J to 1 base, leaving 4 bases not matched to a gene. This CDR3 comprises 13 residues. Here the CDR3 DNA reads TGTGCCAGCATCAGGACAGGTTCCTACGAGCAGTACTTC. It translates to CASIRTGSYEQYF.

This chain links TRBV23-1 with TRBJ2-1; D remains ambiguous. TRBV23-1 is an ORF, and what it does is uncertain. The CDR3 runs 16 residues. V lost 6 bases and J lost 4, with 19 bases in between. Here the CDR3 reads CASRGASIEVYNEQFF. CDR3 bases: TGCGCCAGCAGAGGCGCCTCAATAGAGGTTTACAATGAGCAGTTCTTC.

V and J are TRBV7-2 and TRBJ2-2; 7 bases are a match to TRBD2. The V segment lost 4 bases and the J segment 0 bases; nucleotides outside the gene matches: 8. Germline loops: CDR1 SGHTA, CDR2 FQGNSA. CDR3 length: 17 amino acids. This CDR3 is CASSSRLSGTNTGELFF. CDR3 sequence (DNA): TGTGCCAGCAGCTCCCGACTGAGCGGGACGAACACCGGGGAGCTGTTTTTT. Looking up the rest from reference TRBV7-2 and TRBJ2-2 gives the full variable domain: GAGVSQSPSNKVTEKGKDVELRCDPISGHTALYWYRQSLGQGLEFLIYFQGNSAPDKSGLPSDRFSAERTGGSVSTLTIQRTQQEDSAVYLCASSSRLSGTNTGELFFGEGSRLTVL.

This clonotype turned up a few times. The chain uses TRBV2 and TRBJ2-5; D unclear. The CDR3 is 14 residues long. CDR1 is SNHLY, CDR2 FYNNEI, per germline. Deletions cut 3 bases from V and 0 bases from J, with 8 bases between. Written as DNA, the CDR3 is TGTGCCAGCAGTGAGGGCAGGCACCAAGAGACCCAGTACTTC. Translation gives CASSEGRHQETQYF.

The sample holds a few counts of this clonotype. The chain's CDR3 is CSVDRDTSLGYEQYF. The CDR3 nucleotides are TGCAGCGTGGACCGGGACACCTCCTTAGGCTACGAGCAGTACTTC. The chain couples TRBV29-1 to TRBJ2-7, with a weak D call TRBD1 (6 bases). This CDR3 contains 15 residues. V lost 6 bases and J 3 bases, leaving 21 bases between the germline ends. From germline, CDR1 is SQVTM and CDR2 ANQGSEA.

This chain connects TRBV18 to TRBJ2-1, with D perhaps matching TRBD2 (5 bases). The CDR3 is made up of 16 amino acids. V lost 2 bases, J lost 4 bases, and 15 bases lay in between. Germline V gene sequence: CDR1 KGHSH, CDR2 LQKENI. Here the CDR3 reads CASSPGPGKQYNEQFF. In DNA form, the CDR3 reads TGTGCCAGCTCACCAGGGCCCGGGAAGCAGTACAATGAGCAGTTCTTC.

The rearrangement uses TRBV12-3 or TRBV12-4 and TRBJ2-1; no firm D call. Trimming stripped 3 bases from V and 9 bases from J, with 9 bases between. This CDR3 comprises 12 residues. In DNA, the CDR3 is TGTGCCAGCAGTTTTTTGCCCAGTGAGCAGTTCTTC. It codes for CASSFLPSEQFF.

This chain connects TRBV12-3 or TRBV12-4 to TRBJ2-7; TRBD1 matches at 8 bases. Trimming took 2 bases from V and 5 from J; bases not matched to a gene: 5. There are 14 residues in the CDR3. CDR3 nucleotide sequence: TGTGCCAGCAGTTTAATACAGGGGGGTGACGAGCAGTACTTC. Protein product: CASSLIQGGDEQYF.

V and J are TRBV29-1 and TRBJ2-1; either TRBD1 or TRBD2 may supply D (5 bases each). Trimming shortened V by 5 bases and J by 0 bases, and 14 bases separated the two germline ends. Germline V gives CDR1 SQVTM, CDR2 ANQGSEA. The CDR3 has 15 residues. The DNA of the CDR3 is TGCAGCGTTCTTACGGGGCGGAGCTCCTACAATGAGCAGTTCTTC. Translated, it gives CSVLTGRSSYNEQFF.

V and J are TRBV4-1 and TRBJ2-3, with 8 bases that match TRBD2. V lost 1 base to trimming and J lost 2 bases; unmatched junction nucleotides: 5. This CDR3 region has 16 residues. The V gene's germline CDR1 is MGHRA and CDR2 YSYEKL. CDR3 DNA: TGCGCCAGCAGCCAAGCGTCGGGGGGGGCCACAGATACGCAGTATTTT. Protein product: CASSQASGGATDTQYF.

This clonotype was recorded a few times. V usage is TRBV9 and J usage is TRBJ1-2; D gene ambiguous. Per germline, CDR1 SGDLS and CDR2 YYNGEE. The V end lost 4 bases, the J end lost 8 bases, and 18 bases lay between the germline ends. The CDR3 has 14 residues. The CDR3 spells CASSMRAMEHGYTF. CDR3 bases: TGTGCCAGCAGCATGCGGGCAATGGAACACGGCTACACCTTC.

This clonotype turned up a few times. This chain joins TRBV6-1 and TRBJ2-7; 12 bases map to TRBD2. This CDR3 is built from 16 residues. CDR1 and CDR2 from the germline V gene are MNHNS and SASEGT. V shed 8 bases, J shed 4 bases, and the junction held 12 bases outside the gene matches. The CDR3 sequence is CASEKGRLAGVYEQYF. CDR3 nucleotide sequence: TGTGCCAGCGAGAAGGGCCGACTAGCGGGGGTATACGAGCAGTACTTC.